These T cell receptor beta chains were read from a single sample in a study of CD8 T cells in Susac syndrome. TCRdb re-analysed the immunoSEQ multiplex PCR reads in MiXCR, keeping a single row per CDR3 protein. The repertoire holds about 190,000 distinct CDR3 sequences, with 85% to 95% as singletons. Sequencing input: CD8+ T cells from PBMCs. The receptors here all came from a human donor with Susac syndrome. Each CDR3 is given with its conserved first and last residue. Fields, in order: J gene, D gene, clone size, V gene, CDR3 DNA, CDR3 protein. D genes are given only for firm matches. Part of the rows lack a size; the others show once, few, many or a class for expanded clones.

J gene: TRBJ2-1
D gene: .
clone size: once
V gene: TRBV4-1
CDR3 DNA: TGCGCCAGCAGCCAAGGGGCTCCCTTAAATGAGCAGTTCTTC
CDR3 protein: CASSQGAPLNEQFF

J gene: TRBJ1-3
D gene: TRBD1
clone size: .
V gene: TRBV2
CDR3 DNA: TGTGCCAGCAGTGATTCCCCATTCGGGACAGGGGAATCTGGAAACACCATATATTTT
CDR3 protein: CASSDSPFGTGESGNTIYF

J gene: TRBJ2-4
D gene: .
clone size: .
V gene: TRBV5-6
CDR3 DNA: TGTGCCAGCAGCTTGAAGGACAGGAGGGGAAACATTCAGTACTTC
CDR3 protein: CASSLKDRRGNIQYF

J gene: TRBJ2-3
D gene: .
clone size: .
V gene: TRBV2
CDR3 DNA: TGTGCCGCAAGCTTTCAGACTTTCACAGATACGCAGTATTTT
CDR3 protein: CAASFQTFTDTQYF

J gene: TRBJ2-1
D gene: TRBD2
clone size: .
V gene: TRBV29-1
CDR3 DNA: TGCAGCGTCGCAGGACTAGCGGCCTACAATGAGCAGTTCTTC
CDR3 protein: CSVAGLAAYNEQFF

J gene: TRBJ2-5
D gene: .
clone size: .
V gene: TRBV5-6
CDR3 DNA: TGTGCCAGCAGCATGGACGGCGGTCCCGCACACCAAGAGACCCAGTACTTC
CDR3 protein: CASSMDGGPAHQETQYF

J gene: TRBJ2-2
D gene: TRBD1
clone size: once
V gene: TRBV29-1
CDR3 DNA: TGCAGCGTTGAAGAGGTGCGACAGGGGGCCACCGGGGAGCTGTTTTTT
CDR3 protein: CSVEEVRQGATGELFF

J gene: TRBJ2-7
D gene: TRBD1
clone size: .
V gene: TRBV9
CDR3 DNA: TGTGCCAGCAGCGTTGGGGACAGGCCCTACGAGCAGTACTTC
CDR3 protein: CASSVGDRPYEQYF

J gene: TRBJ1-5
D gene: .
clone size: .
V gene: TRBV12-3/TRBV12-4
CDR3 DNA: TGTGCCAGCAGCCTGACGGGGAACAATCAGCCCCAGCATTTT
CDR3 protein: CASSLTGNNQPQHF

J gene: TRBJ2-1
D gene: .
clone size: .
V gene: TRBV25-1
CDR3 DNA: TGTGCCAGCAGTGAAGGTGTGATATCAAGCAAATACAATGAGCAGTTCTTC
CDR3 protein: CASSEGVISSKYNEQFF

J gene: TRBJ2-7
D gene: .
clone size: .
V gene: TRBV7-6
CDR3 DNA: TGTGCCAGCAGCTTAGCTAGTAACCACGAGCAGTACTTC
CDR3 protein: CASSLASNHEQYF

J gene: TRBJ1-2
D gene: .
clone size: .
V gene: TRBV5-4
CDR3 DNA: TGTGCCAGCACCGACGACAGCCGTTACGGCTACACCTTC
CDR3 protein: CASTDDSRYGYTF

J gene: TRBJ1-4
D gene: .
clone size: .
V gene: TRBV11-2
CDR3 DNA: TGTGCCAGCACCCTCGGAGCAGGATATGCAACTAATGAAAAACTGTTTTTT
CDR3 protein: CASTLGAGYATNEKLFF

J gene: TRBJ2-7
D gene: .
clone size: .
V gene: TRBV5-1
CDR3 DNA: TGCGCCAGCAGCAATGCAGGGAGTACCTACGAGCAGTACTTC
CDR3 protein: CASSNAGSTYEQYF

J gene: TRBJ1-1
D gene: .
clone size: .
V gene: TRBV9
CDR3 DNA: TGTGCCAGCAGCGTAGGAGGTGGGCCGCTGAACACTGAAGCTTTCTTT
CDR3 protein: CASSVGGGPLNTEAFF

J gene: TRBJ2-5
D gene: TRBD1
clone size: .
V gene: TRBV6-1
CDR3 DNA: TGTGCCAGCAGTGAAGACGACAGGGTAGGAGAGACCCAGTACTTC
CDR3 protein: CASSEDDRVGETQYF